This record concerns one T cell receptor (beta chain) sequence. The data originate from a study of T-cell memory formation after mild COVID-19. Study background: TCR clusters were mostly donor specific.

MiXCR, run by TCRdb on the 5' RACE reads, gives a single entry per CDR3 protein. The repertoire holds approximately 240,000 distinct CDR3 sequences, with about a sixth as singletons. This CDR3 spans 13 amino acids. V dropped 6 bases and J dropped 0 bases, with 6 bases sitting between them. Germline loops: CDR1 LNHDA, CDR2 SQIVND (reference sequence). The receptor was derived from a man younger than 35 who had mild COVID-19 (a few samples of this study predate the infection). Cell type and time point are not known. V gene TRBV19 combines with J gene TRBJ2-1; unclear D gene. The sequencing input was PBMCs or a T cell subset sorted from them (not recorded which). For the CDR3, the DNA is TGTGCCAGTAGAGGCCCCTCCTACAATGAGCAGTTCTTC. It is translated as CASRGPSYNEQFF.